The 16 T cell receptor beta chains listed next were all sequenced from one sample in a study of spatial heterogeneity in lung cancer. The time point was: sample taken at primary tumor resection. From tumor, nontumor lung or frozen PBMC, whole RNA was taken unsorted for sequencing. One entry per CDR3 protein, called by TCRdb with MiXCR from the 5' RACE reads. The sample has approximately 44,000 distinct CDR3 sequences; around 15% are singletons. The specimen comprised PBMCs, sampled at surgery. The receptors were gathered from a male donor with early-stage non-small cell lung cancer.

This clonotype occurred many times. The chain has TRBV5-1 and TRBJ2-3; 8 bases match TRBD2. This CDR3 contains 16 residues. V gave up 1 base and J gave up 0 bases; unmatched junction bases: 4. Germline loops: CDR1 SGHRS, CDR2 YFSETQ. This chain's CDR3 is CASSLPLAESTDTQYF. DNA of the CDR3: TGCGCCAGCAGCTTGCCACTAGCGGAAAGCACAGATACGCAGTATTTT.

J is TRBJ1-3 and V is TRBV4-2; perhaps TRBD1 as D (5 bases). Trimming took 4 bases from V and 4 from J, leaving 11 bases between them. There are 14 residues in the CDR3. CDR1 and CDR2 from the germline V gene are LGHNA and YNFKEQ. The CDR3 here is CASSPRGAGNTIYF. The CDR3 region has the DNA TGTGCCAGCAGCCCACGAGGGGCCGGAAACACCATATATTTT.

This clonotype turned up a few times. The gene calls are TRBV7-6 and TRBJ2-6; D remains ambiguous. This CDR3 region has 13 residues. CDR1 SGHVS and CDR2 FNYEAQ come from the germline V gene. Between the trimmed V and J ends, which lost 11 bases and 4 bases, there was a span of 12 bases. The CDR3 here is CAWKGSGANVLTF. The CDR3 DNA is TGTGCCTGGAAGGGCTCAGGGGCCAACGTCCTGACTTTC.

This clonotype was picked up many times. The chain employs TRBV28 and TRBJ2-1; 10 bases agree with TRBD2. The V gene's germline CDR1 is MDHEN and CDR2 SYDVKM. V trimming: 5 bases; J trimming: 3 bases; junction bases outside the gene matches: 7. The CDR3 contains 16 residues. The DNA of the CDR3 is TGTGCCAGCAGTCCGGCTAGCGGGAGCCACTACAATGAGCAGTTCTTC. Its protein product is CASSPASGSHYNEQFF.

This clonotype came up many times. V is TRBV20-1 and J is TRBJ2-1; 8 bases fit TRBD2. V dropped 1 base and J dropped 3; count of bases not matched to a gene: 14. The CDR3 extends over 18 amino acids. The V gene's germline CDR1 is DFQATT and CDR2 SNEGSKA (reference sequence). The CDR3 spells CSARARGGKQVIYNEQFF. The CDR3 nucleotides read TGCAGTGCTAGAGCGCGCGGGGGGAAACAAGTTATCTACAATGAGCAGTTCTTC.

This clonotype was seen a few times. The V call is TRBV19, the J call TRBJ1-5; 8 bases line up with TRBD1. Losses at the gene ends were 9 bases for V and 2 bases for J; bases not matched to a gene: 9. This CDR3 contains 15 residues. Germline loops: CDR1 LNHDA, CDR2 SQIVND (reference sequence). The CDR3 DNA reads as TGTGCCAGCTACGCCAGGGGGCTGGGCAATCAGCCCCAGCATTTT. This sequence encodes CASYARGLGNQPQHF.

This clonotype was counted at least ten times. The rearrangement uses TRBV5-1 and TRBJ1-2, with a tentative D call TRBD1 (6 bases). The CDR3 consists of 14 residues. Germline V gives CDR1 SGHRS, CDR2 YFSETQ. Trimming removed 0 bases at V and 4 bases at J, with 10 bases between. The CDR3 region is CASSLETTGYGYTF. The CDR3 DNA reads TGCGCCAGCAGCTTGGAAACGACAGGCTATGGCTACACCTTC.

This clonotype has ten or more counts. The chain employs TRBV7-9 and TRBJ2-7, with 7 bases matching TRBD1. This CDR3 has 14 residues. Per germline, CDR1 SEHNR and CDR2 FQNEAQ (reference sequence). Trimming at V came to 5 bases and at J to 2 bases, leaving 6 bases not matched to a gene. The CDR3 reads CASSPRGQTYEQYF. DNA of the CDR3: TGTGCCAGCAGCCCACGGGGACAGACCTACGAGCAGTACTTC.

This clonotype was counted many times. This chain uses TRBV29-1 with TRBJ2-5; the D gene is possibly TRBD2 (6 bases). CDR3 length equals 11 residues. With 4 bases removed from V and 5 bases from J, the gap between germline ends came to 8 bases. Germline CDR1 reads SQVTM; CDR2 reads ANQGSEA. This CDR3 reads CSVGGGETQYF. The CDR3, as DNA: TGCAGCGTTGGAGGAGGGGAGACCCAGTACTTC.

CDR3 sequence: CASSYDRNNEQFF. The CDR3 DNA reads TGTGCCAGCAGTTACGACAGAAACAATGAGCAGTTCTTC. The rearrangement joins TRBV6-6 to TRBJ2-1; weak D call: TRBD1 (5 bases). Germline values: CDR1 MNHNY, CDR2 SVGAGI (reference sequence). The V and J ends lost 2 bases and 5 bases respectively, with 7 bases between them. The CDR3 runs to 13 residues.

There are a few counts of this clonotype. The DNA for the CDR3 is TGTGCCATCAGTGGCGGAGCCCAAGAGACCCAGTACTTC. This codes for CAISGGAQETQYF. This chain joins TRBV10-3 and TRBJ2-5; D is uncertain. Trimming removed 4 bases at V and 1 base at J, with 7 bases between. This CDR3 has 13 residues. Germline V gene lookup returns CDR1 ENHRY and CDR2 SYGVKD.

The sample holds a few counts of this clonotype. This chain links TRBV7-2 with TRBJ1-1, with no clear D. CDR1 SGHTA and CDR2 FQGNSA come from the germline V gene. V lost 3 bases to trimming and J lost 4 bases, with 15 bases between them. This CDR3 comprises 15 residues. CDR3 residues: CASSFRDPGLTEAFF. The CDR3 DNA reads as TGTGCCAGCAGCTTCCGTGACCCCGGGCTCACTGAAGCTTTCTTT.

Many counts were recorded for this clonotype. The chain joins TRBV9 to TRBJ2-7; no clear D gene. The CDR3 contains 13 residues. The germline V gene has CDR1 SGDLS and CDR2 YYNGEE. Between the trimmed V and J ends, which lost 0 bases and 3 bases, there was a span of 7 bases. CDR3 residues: CASSVAFDYEQYF. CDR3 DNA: TGTGCCAGCAGCGTAGCTTTCGACTACGAGCAGTACTTC.

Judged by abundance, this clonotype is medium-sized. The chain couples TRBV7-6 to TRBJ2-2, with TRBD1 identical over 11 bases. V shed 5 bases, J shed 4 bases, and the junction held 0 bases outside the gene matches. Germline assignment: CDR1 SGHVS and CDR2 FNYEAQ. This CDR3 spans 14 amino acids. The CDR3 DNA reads TGTGCCAGCAGCGGGACAGGGGGCACCGGGGAGCTGTTTTTT. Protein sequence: CASSGTGGTGELFF. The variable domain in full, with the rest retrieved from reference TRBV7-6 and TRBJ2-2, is GAGVSQSPRYKVTKRGQDVALRCDPISGHVSLYWYRQALGQGPEFLTYFNYEAQQDKSGLPNDRFSAERPEGSISTLTIQRTEQRDSAMYRCASSGTGGTGELFFGEGSRLTVL.

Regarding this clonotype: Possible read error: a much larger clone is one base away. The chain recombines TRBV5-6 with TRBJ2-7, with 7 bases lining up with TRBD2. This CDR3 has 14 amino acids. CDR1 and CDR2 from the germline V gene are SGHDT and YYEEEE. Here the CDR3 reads CVSSLAGTNYEQYF. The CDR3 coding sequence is TGTGTCAGCAGCCTCGCCGGGACTAACTACGAGCAGTACTTC.

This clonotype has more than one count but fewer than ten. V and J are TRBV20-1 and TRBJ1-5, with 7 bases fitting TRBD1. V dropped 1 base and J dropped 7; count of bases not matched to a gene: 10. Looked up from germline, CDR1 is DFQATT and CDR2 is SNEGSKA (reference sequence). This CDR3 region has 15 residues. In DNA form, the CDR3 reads TGCAGTGCTAGAGTGGGGACAGAGGAACACCAGCCCCAGCATTTT. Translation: CSARVGTEEHQPQHF.